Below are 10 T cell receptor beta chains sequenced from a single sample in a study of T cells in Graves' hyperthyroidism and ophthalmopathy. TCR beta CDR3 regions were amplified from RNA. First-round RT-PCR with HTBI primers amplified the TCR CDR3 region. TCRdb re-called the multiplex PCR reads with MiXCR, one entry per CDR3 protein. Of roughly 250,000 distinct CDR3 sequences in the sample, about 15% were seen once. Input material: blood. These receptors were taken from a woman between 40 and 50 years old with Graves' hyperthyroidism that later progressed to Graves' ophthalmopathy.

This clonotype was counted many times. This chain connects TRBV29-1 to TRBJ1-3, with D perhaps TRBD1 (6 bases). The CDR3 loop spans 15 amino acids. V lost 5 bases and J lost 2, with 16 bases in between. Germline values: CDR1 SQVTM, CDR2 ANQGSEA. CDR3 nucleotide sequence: TGCAGCGTTTCCCCACAGGGATCTCCTGGAAACACCATATATTTT. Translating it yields CSVSPQGSPGNTIYF.

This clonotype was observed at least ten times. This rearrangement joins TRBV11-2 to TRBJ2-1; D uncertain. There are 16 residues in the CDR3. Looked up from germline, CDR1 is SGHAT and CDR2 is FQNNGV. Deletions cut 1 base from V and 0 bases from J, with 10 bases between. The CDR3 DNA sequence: TGTGCCAGCAGCTTAGTATTCAATCCCTCCTACAATGAGCAGTTCTTC. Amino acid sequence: CASSLVFNPSYNEQFF.

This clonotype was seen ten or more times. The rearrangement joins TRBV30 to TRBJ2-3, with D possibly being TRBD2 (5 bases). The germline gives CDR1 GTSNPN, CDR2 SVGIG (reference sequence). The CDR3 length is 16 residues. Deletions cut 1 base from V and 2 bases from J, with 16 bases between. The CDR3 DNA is TGTGCCTGGAGTGGATGGCTAGCTGCTTTCACAGATACGCAGTATTTT. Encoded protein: CAWSGWLAAFTDTQYF.

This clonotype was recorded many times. As DNA, the CDR3 is TGTGCCAGCAGCTTAGGGAGGACTAGCGCCACCCTTTTAGCCAAAAACATTCAGTACTTC. Translated, it gives CASSLGRTSATLLAKNIQYF. The V and J genes are TRBV7-2 and TRBJ2-4, with 9 bases matching TRBD2. The CDR3 runs 20 residues. The germline V gene has CDR1 SGHTA and CDR2 FQGNSA. J lost 0 bases, V lost 1 base, and 13 bases had no gene match.

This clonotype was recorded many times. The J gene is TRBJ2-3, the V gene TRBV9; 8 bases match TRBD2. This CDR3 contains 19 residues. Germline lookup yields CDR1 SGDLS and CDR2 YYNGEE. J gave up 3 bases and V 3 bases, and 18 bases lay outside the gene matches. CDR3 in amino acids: CASSGGPGLGIDRTDTQYF. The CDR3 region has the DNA TGTGCCAGCAGCGGCGGTCCGGGACTAGGTATTGATCGGACAGATACGCAGTATTTT. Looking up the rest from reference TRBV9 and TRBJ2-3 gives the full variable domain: DSGVTQTPKHLITATGQRVTLRCSPRSGDLSVYWYQQSLDQGLQFLIQYYNGEERAKGNILERFSAQQFPDLHSELNLSSLELGDSALYFCASSGGPGLGIDRTDTQYFGPGTRLTVL.

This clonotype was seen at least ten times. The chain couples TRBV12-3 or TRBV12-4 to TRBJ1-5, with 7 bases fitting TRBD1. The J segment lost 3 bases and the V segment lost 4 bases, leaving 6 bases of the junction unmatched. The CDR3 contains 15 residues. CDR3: CASSSGTALNQPQHF. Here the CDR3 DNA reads TGTGCCAGCAGTTCCGGGACAGCCCTCAATCAGCCCCAGCATTTT.

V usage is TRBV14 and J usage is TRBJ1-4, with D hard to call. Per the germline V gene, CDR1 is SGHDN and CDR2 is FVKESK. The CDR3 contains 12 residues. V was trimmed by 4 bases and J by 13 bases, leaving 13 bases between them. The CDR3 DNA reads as TGTGCCAGCAGCCCTCCGGGGTTGGCACTGTTTTTT. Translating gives CASSPPGLALFF.

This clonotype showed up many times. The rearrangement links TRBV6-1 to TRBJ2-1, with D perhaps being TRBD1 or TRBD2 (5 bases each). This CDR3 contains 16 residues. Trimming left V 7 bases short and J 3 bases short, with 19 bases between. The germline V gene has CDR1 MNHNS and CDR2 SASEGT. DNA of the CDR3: TGTGCCAGCACCAAAACATCTTGGGGGAACTACAATGAGCAGTTCTTC. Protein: CASTKTSWGNYNEQFF.

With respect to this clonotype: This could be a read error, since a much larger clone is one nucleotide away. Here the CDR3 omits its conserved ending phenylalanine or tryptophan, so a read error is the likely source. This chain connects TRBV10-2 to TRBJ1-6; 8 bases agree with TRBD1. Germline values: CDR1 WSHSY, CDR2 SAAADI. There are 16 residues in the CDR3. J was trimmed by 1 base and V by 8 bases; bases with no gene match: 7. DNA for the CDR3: TGCGCCAGCGGTGTGACAGGGGCGTCCTATAATTCACCCCTCCACTCT. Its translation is CASGVTGASYNSPLHS.

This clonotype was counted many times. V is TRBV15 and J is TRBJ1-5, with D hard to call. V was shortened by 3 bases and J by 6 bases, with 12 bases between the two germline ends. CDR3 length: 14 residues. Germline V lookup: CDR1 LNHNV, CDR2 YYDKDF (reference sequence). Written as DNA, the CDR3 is TGTGCCACCAGCAGTTACGGACGGGGTCAGCCCCAGCATTTT. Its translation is CATSSYGRGQPQHF.